This T cell receptor beta chain appears in the sequencing data of a study of cytotoxic CD8 clonotypes in ibrutinib-treated CLL. Study-wide background: The response samples were taken once patients had been treated for a median of approximately 13 months, range 6 to 36.

Profiling relied on immunoSEQ multiplex PCR, and the TCRdb table lists in-frame clones only, not all of them. This table has under 200,000 clones, 81% appearing once. The sequence was collected from a human donor with chronic lymphocytic leukemia. Sample: PBMCs, taken after 12 months of ibrutinib treatment.

CDR3 nucleotides: TGTGCCAGCTCACCTAACAGGGGGCCGGGGGAGACCCAGTACTTC. It codes for CASSPNRGPGETQYF. The rearrangement links TRBV18 to TRBJ2-5; TRBD1 matches 9 bases. This CDR3 has 15 amino acids. V trimming: 3 bases; J trimming: 5 bases; junction bases outside the gene matches: 7. CDR1 is KGHSH, CDR2 LQKENI, per germline.